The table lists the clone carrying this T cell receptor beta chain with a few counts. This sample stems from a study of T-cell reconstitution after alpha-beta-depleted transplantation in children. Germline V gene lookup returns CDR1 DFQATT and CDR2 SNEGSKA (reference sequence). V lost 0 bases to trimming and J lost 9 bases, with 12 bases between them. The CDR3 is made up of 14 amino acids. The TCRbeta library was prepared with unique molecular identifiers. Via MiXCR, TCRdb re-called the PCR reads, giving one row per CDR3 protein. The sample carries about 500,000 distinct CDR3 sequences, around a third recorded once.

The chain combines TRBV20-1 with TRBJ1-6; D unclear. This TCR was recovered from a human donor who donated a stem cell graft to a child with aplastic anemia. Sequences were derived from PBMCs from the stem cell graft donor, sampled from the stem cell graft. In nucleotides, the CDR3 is TGCAGTGCTAGAGATCGCATAACGGGTTCACCCCTCCACTTT. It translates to CSARDRITGSPLHF.